The 19 T cell receptor beta chains given below trace back to one sample, sequenced in a study of T cell responses to AZD1222 COVID-19 vaccine. Assay used: immunoSEQ multiplex PCR; TCRdb lists only in-frame clones, some missing. The sample lists about 160,000 clones; 92% were seen once. Specimen: peripheral blood, collected on day 0 of MenACWY control vaccination. These receptors all come from an adult in good health.

The chain uses TRBV28 and TRBJ2-2; 10 nucleotides line up with TRBD2. This CDR3 contains 17 residues. Germline CDR1 reads MDHEN; CDR2 reads SYDVKM. Trimming cost V 7 bases and J 0 bases; bases outside gene matches: 8. The CDR3 here is CASTSIAGGPNTGELFF. In DNA form, the CDR3 reads TGTGCCAGCACCTCCATAGCGGGAGGCCCGAACACCGGGGAGCTGTTTTTT.

The CDR3: CASSFGRGVEEQFF. Here the CDR3 DNA reads TGTGCCAGCAGTTTTGGCAGGGGAGTAGAGGAGCAGTTCTTC. The chain recombines TRBV5-6 with TRBJ2-1, with D perhaps TRBD1 (6 bases). The CDR3 is 14 amino acids. CDR1 is SGHDT and CDR2 is YYEEEE in the germline V gene. Deletions cut 5 bases from V and 10 bases from J, with 19 bases between.

About this clone: This sample includes further DNA sequences coding for the same CDR3. This chain joins TRBV7-9 and TRBJ2-7; D gene uncertain. Germline CDR1 reads SEHNR; CDR2 reads FQNEAQ (reference sequence). This CDR3 spans 11 amino acids. The germline V and J ends were trimmed by 2 bases and 3 bases, with 2 bases remaining between them. The CDR3 loop is CASSLLYEQYF. CDR3 bases: TGTGCCAGCAGCTTACTCTACGAGCAGTACTTC.

This chain joins TRBV10-3 and TRBJ1-2; 7 bases map to TRBD1. Germline CDR1 reads ENHRY; CDR2 reads SYGVKD. The ends lost 3 bases at V and 2 bases at J; junction bases unmatched: 3. The CDR3 has 14 residues. As DNA, the CDR3 is TGTGCCATCAGTGACAGGGACAGAAACTATGGCTACACCTTC. It translates to CAISDRDRNYGYTF.

V gene TRBV24-1 combines with J gene TRBJ2-7, with 7 bases fitting TRBD1. Germline trimming cut 10 bases from V and 3 bases from J; bases unmatched to any gene: 2. CDR1 is KGHDR and CDR2 is SFDVKD in the germline V gene. The CDR3 is 11 amino acids. This CDR3 is CATSGGYEQYF. The CDR3 region has the DNA TGTGCCACTTCAGGGGGCTACGAGCAGTACTTC.

This clone has a handful of counts. This rearrangement joins TRBV19 to TRBJ2-1, with D perhaps TRBD2 (6 bases). The CDR3 runs to 16 residues. Trimming removed 4 bases from V and 4 bases from J, with 17 bases in between. Germline lookup yields CDR1 LNHDA and CDR2 SQIVND (reference sequence). CDR3: CASSTPGVAAYNEQFF. The CDR3 DNA reads as TGTGCCAGTAGTACCCCCGGGGTAGCGGCTTACAATGAGCAGTTCTTC.

Worth noting for this clone: A junction boundary mismatches the germline segment, possibly from a read error. The chain has TRBV7-7 and TRBJ2-7, with D perhaps TRBD2 (6 bases). Germline CDR1 reads SSHAT; CDR2 reads FNYEAQ (reference sequence). The CDR3 totals 15 residues. The CDR3 nucleotides read TGTGCTAGCAGCCAAGGGACTGGAGCCCTAAACGAGCAGTACTTC. This encodes CASSQGTGALNEQYF.

The J gene is TRBJ2-1, the V gene TRBV11-2; 7 positions agree with TRBD2. J was trimmed by 12 bases and V by 4 bases; bases with no gene match: 6. The CDR3 runs 12 residues. Looked up from germline, CDR1 is SGHAT and CDR2 is FQNNGV. CDR3 in DNA: TGTGCCAGCAGCTCGAGCGGGGATCCGCAGTTCTTC. Amino acids: CASSSSGDPQFF.

This clone showed up just once. V usage is TRBV5-4 and J usage is TRBJ2-5; unclear D gene. Germline V gene lookup returns CDR1 SGHNT and CDR2 YYREEE (reference sequence). The V end was cut by 0 bases, the J end by 0 bases, with 12 bases between. There are 16 residues in the CDR3. DNA of the CDR3: TGTGCCAGCAGCTTGGAAGTAGCCCAGTACCAAGAGACCCAGTACTTC. It is translated as CASSLEVAQYQETQYF.

This clone was counted once. J is TRBJ1-3 and V is TRBV18, with TRBD1 matching 9 bases. Germline values: CDR1 KGHSH, CDR2 LQKENI. This CDR3 contains 14 residues. V lost 3 bases to trimming and J lost 5 bases; unmatched junction nucleotides: 2. CDR3 sequence: CASSPGTGRNTIYF. In DNA, the CDR3 is TGTGCCAGCTCACCTGGGACAGGGAGAAACACCATATATTTT.

V is TRBV19 and J is TRBJ1-5, with 7 bases matching TRBD1. This CDR3 spans 18 amino acids. Germline V gene lookup returns CDR1 LNHDA and CDR2 SQIVND (reference sequence). V dropped 0 bases and J dropped 6; count of bases not matched to a gene: 14. The DNA of the CDR3 is TGTGCCAGTAGTATAGATGTGACAGGGTTCCGGCAAGGTCAGCCCCAGCATTTT. Translating it yields CASSIDVTGFRQGQPQHF.

V usage is TRBV4-2 and J usage is TRBJ1-4, with 10 bases lining up with TRBD1. After removal of 0 bases from V and 4 bases from J, the junction contained 2 bases not matched to a gene. The CDR3 totals 16 residues. The germline V gene has CDR1 LGHNA and CDR2 YNFKEQ. The DNA of the CDR3 is TGTGCCAGCAGCCAAGATAGGGACAGGGGTAATGAAAAACTGTTTTTT. Translating gives CASSQDRDRGNEKLFF.

The chain carries TRBV3-1 (or the pseudogene TRBV3-2) and TRBJ2-1; perhaps TRBD2 as D (6 bases). The CDR3 runs to 15 residues. The germline gives CDR1 LGHDT, CDR2 YNNKEL (reference sequence). Trimming cost V 1 base and J 8 bases, with 15 bases left between them. The CDR3 bases are TGTGCCAGCAGCCAAGGGGACTGGAGCGGATATGAGCAGTTCTTC. Translation: CASSQGDWSGYEQFF.

This clone was seen once. This sequence joins TRBV5-1 and TRBJ2-3; 11 nucleotides match TRBD2. V lost 2 bases and J lost 4; bases outside the gene matches: 6. There are 16 residues in the CDR3. CDR1 is SGHRS, CDR2 YFSETQ, per germline. DNA of the CDR3: TGCGCCAGCAGCTTTTCACTAGCGGGAGTGGCAGATACGCAGTATTTT. Encoded protein: CASSFSLAGVADTQYF. The variable domain in full, with the rest retrieved from reference TRBV5-1 and TRBJ2-3, is KAGVTQTPRYLIKTRGQQVTLSCSPISGHRSVSWYQQTPGQGLQFLFEYFSETQRNKGNFPGRFSGRQFSNSRSEMNVSTLELGDSALYLCASSFSLAGVADTQYFGPGTRLTVL.

V usage is TRBV4-1 and J usage is TRBJ1-2; tentatively, D is TRBD1 (5 bases). The germline V gene has CDR1 MGHRA and CDR2 YSYEKL. V lost 3 bases, J lost 2 bases, and 13 bases lay in between. The CDR3 runs to 15 residues. CDR3 in DNA: TGCGCCAGCAGCCAGAAAACACAGGTAAACTATGGCTACACCTTC. This sequence encodes CASSQKTQVNYGYTF.

The DNA of the CDR3 is TGTGCCAGCAGGAGACGGACGGGGACAGTTCAAGAGACCCAGTACTTC. Translating gives CASRRRTGTVQETQYF. V and J are TRBV5-5 and TRBJ2-5, with TRBD1 identical over 7 bases. V gave up 5 bases and J gave up 2 bases; unmatched junction bases: 12. The CDR3 is made up of 16 amino acids. From germline, CDR1 is SGHKS and CDR2 YYEKEE (reference sequence).

V is TRBV9 and J is TRBJ2-1; 10 bases fit TRBD2. In germline, CDR1 is SGDLS, CDR2 YYNGEE. The J segment lost 8 bases and the V segment lost 2 bases, leaving 4 bases of the junction unmatched. The CDR3 is 14 amino acids. The CDR3 protein is CASSVGLARDEQFF. The CDR3 DNA reads TGTGCCAGCAGCGTGGGACTAGCGAGGGATGAGCAGTTCTTC.

This clone was observed a single time. The chain uses TRBV7-9 and TRBJ1-1, with D hard to call. This CDR3 comprises 12 residues. V gave up 3 bases and J gave up 4 bases, with 6 bases separating them. CDR1 and CDR2 from the germline V gene are SEHNR and FQNEAQ (reference sequence). The CDR3 here is CASSFGVTEAFF. The CDR3, as DNA: TGTGCCAGCAGCTTCGGGGTCACTGAAGCTTTCTTT. Using reference TRBV7-9 and TRBJ1-1 for the parts outside the CDR3, the full variable domain is DTGVSQNPRHKITKRGQNVTFRCDPISEHNRLYWYRQTLGQGPEFLTYFQNEAQLEKSRLLSDRFSAERPKGSFSTLEIQRTEQGDSAMYLCASSFGVTEAFFGQGTRLTVV.

This chain uses TRBV25-1 with TRBJ2-1; tentative D call: TRBD2 (5 bases). The V gene's germline CDR1 is MGHDK and CDR2 SYGVNS. This CDR3 has 16 residues. V lost 4 bases and J lost 4, with 17 bases in between. This CDR3 reads CASSASSAGRYNEQFF. The CDR3, as DNA: TGTGCCAGCAGTGCGTCCTCGGCGGGCCGGTACAATGAGCAGTTCTTC. The full variable domain, in which reference TRBV25-1 and TRBJ2-1 provide the parts outside the CDR3, is EADIYQTPRYLVIGTGKKITLECSQTMGHDKMYWYQQDPGMELHLIHYSYGVNSTEKGDLSSESTVSRIRTEHFPLTLESARPSHTSQYLCASSASSAGRYNEQFFGPGTRLTVL.